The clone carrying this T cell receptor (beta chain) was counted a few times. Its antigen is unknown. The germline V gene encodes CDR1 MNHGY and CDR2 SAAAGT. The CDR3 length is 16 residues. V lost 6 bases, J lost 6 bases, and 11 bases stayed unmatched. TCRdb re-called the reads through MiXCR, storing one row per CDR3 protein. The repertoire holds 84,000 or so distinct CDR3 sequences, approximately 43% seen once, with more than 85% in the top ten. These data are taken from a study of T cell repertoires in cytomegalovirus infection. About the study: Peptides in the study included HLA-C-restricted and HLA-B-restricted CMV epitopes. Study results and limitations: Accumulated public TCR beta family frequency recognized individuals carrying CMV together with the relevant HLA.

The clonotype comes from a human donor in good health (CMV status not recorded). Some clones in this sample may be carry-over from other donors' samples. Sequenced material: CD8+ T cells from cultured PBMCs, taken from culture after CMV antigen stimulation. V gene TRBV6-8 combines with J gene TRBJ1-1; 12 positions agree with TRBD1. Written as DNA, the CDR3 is TGTGCCAGCAGCCCACGTCCGGGACAGGGGGCACCTGAAGCTTTCTTT. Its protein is CASSPRPGQGAPEAFF.